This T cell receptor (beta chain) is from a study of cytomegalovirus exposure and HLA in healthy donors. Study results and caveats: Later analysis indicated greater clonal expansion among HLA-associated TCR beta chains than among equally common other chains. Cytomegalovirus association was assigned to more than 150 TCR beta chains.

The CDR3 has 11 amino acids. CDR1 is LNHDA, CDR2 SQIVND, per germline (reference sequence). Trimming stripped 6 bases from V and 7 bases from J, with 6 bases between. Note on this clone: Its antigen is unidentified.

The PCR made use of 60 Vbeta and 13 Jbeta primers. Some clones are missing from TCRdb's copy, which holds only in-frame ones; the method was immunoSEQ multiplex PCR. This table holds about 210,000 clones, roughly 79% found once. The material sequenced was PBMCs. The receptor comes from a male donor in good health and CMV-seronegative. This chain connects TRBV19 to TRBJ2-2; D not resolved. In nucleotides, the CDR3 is TGTGCCAGTAGGGCCTTCGGGGAGCTGTTTTTT. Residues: CASRAFGELFF.